The 26 T cell receptor beta chains presented below share a single source sample, sequenced in a study of blood T cell repertoires in COVID-19. Sequencing used immunoSEQ multiplex PCR; TCRdb keeps in-frame clones, though not all of them. The repertoire holds 300,000 or so clones, with more than 70% as singletons. The sequenced sample consisted of peripheral blood. These receptors all stem from a woman aged 45 to 65 with acute or convalescent COVID-19.

The V call is TRBV14, the J call TRBJ2-5; a possible D gene is TRBD2 (5 bases). Germline loops: CDR1 SGHDN, CDR2 FVKESK. V lost 1 base and J 9 bases, leaving 9 bases between the germline ends. The CDR3 runs 12 residues. In DNA form, the CDR3 reads TGTGCCAGCAGCCAAGGAGGGCGGGCCCAGTACTTC. Translation gives CASSQGGRAQYF.

CDR3 in amino acids: CASSLVRGLGREVYNEQFF. The CDR3 DNA sequence: TGTGCCAGCAGCTTAGTGAGGGGGCTGGGGAGAGAGGTATACAATGAGCAGTTCTTC. This chain links TRBV11-3 with TRBJ2-1, with 7 bases fitting TRBD1. CDR1 and CDR2 from the germline V gene are SGHNT and YENEEA. This CDR3 spans 19 amino acids. After removal of 1 base from V and 4 bases from J, the junction contained 16 bases not matched to a gene.

The chain links TRBV27 to TRBJ1-5, with 8 bases fitting TRBD1. V lost 3 bases, J lost 6 bases, and 4 bases stayed unmatched. The CDR3 runs 14 residues. Per the germline V gene, CDR1 is MNHEY and CDR2 is SMNVEV (reference sequence). In DNA, the CDR3 is TGTGCCAGCAGTTTGACAGGGGTCGGTCAGCCCCAGCATTTT. Amino acids: CASSLTGVGQPQHF.

The rearrangement joins TRBV7-3 to TRBJ2-1, with 9 bases aligning to TRBD2. The CDR3 is 16 amino acids. Germline lookup yields CDR1 SGHTA and CDR2 FQGTGA. The J segment lost 4 bases and the V segment lost 4 bases, leaving 8 bases of the junction unmatched. The CDR3 region is CASSSPSGRRYNEQFF. Written as DNA, the CDR3 is TGTGCCAGCAGCTCCCCGAGCGGGAGGCGATACAATGAGCAGTTCTTC.

Comments on this clone: The same CDR3 arises from other DNA sequences in this sample as well. The chain carries TRBV5-1 and TRBJ2-3, with D uncertain. The CDR3 has 14 amino acids. Germline values: CDR1 SGHRS, CDR2 YFSETQ. The germline V and J ends were trimmed by 0 bases and 0 bases, with 5 bases remaining between them. CDR3 bases: TGCGCCAGCAGCTTGGCCCAGAGCACAGATACGCAGTATTTT. It codes for CASSLAQSTDTQYF.

CDR3 residues: CASSQMTGPEFEYEQYF. As DNA, the CDR3 is TGTGCCAGCAGCCAGATGACAGGCCCTGAATTCGAGTACGAGCAGTACTTC. The chain combines TRBV3-1 (or the pseudogene TRBV3-2) with TRBJ2-7; D is perhaps TRBD1 (6 bases). Germline V gene lookup returns CDR1 LGHDT and CDR2 YNNKEL (reference sequence). Trimming pared 3 bases from V and 4 bases from J, leaving 22 bases between. The CDR3 has 17 amino acids.

The chain is built from TRBV5-1 and TRBJ2-1; 9 bases are shared with TRBD1. This CDR3 region has 16 residues. CDR1 SGHRS and CDR2 YFSETQ come from the germline V gene. The junction had 12 bases not matched to a gene; V was cut back by 2 bases and J by 9 bases. CDR3 amino acids: CASSLLPGDRVVEQFF. Here the CDR3 DNA reads TGCGCCAGCAGCTTACTACCGGGGGACAGGGTGGTTGAGCAGTTCTTC.

This clone showed up just once. This rearrangement joins TRBV27 to TRBJ2-7; 11 bases match TRBD1. In germline, CDR1 is MNHEY, CDR2 SMNVEV (reference sequence). The CDR3 is 14 amino acids. The J segment lost 10 bases and the V segment lost 2 bases, leaving 7 bases of the junction unmatched. The CDR3 reads CASSLRTGGVDQYF. DNA for the CDR3: TGTGCCAGCAGTTTACGGACAGGGGGCGTGGATCAGTACTTC.

The chain is built from TRBV6-1 and TRBJ2-4; 7 bases agree with TRBD1. Germline values: CDR1 MNHNS, CDR2 SASEGT. This CDR3 has 16 amino acids. With 0 bases clipped from V and 0 bases from J, the junction kept 2 bases outside the gene matches. The CDR3 sequence is CASSEAGTVAKNIQYF. The CDR3 DNA follows: TGTGCCAGCAGTGAAGCTGGGACAGTAGCCAAAAACATTCAGTACTTC.

The CDR3 sequence is CASKDPLGRGANVLTF. For the CDR3, the DNA is TGTGCCAGCAAAGACCCCTTGGGGCGTGGGGCCAACGTCCTGACTTTC. The chain uses TRBV28 and TRBJ2-6; D may be TRBD1 (5 bases). The CDR3 loop spans 16 amino acids. Germline V gene data show CDR1 as MDHEN and CDR2 as SYDVKM. V lost 7 bases and J 3 bases, leaving 16 bases between the germline ends. The whole variable domain, filled in from reference TRBV28 and TRBJ2-6, reads DVKVTQSSRYLVKRTGEKVFLECVQDMDHENMFWYRQDPGLGLRLIYFSYDVKMKEKGDIPEGYSVSREKKERFSLILESASTNQTSMYLCASKDPLGRGANVLTFGAGSRLTVL.

The chain couples TRBV10-1 to TRBJ1-4; D not certain. The CDR3 loop spans 15 amino acids. The germline gives CDR1 WNHNN, CDR2 SYGVQD (reference sequence). Trimming took 3 bases from V and 6 from J, leaving 14 bases between them. The DNA for the CDR3 is TGCGCCAGCAGTGATTATCCGAGATTGGATGAAAAACTGTTTTTT. Residues: CASSDYPRLDEKLFF.

The rearrangement links TRBV12-3 or TRBV12-4 to TRBJ1-2; D gene uncertain. V was clipped by 2 bases and J by 3 bases, with 7 bases between them. The CDR3 is 13 amino acids. CDR3 amino acids: CASSLRAHYGYTF. The CDR3 DNA reads as TGTGCCAGCAGTTTACGAGCCCACTATGGCTACACCTTC.

The gene calls are TRBV6-1 and TRBJ2-7, with D hard to call. CDR3 length: 9 residues. The germline gives CDR1 MNHNS, CDR2 SASEGT. CDR3 coding DNA: TGTGCTGACTCAGAGGAGCAGTACTTC. Protein sequence: CADSEEQYF.

The rearrangement links TRBV27 to TRBJ2-7, with TRBD1 as a possible D gene (6 bases). Germline CDR1 MNHEY, CDR2 SMNVEV (reference sequence). The length of the CDR3 is 14 residues. Trimming shortened V by 6 bases and J by 3 bases, and 15 bases separated the two germline ends. The CDR3 DNA reads as TGTGCCAGCAGAACAGGGTTATACTACTACGAGCAGTACTTC. Translating it yields CASRTGLYYYEQYF.

The chain combines TRBV28 with TRBJ1-1, with unresolved D. Germline V gene sequence: CDR1 MDHEN, CDR2 SYDVKM. The CDR3 loop spans 16 amino acids. Trimming stripped 5 bases from V and 4 bases from J, with 20 bases between. The CDR3 spells CASSLGKGRLGTEAFF. The DNA of the CDR3 is TGTGCCAGCAGTCTCGGGAAGGGCCGGTTGGGCACTGAAGCTTTCTTT.

This clone has just a few counts. The rearrangement uses TRBV5-1 and TRBJ1-1; 12 bases line up with TRBD1. J gave up 10 bases and V 4 bases, and 8 bases lay outside the gene matches. The CDR3 is 14 amino acids. Per germline, CDR1 SGHRS and CDR2 YFSETQ. The CDR3 coding sequence is TGCGCCAGCAGCCCGCTGGGGACAGGGGGCGTAGCTTTCTTT. Translation: CASSPLGTGGVAFF. Based on the CDR3 plus reference TRBV5-1 and TRBJ1-1, the full variable domain is KAGVTQTPRYLIKTRGQQVTLSCSPISGHRSVSWYQQTPGQGLQFLFEYFSETQRNKGNFPGRFSGRQFSNSRSEMNVSTLELGDSALYLCASSPLGTGGVAFFGQGTRLTVV.

The chain has TRBV5-8 and TRBJ1-2; TRBD1 agrees at 7 bases. This CDR3 comprises 14 residues. Germline CDR1 reads SGHTS; CDR2 reads YDEGEE. Trimming took 4 bases from V and 4 from J; bases not matched to a gene: 7. The CDR3 reads CASSQDRTTYGYTF. The CDR3 nucleotides read TGTGCCAGCAGCCAGGACAGGACAACCTATGGCTACACCTTC.

The chain links TRBV6-5 to TRBJ2-3; TRBD1 matches at 8 bases. The CDR3 runs 13 residues. Looked up from germline, CDR1 is MNHEY and CDR2 is SVGAGI. V lost 6 bases, J lost 6 bases, and 5 bases stayed unmatched. CDR3 DNA sequence: TGTGCCAGCAGGGACAGGGTAATGGATACGCAGTATTTT. Translating it yields CASRDRVMDTQYF.

The chain joins TRBV7-6 to TRBJ2-3; the D gene is possibly TRBD1 (6 bases). CDR1 is SGHVS and CDR2 is FNYEAQ in the germline V gene. The CDR3 has 15 amino acids. With 2 bases removed from V and 6 bases from J, the gap between germline ends came to 15 bases. For the CDR3, the DNA is TGTGCCAGCAGCTTAAAGGGACAACTTTGGGATACGCAGTATTTT. Translation: CASSLKGQLWDTQYF.

The chain has TRBV5-1 and TRBJ2-1; the match to TRBD2 covers 12 bases. The CDR3 has 18 amino acids. V lost 4 bases to trimming and J lost 4 bases; unmatched junction nucleotides: 12. Germline V gives CDR1 SGHRS, CDR2 YFSETQ. In DNA form, the CDR3 reads TGCGCCAGCAGCCCGGGACTAGCGGGCGTTTTCCAATACAATGAGCAGTTCTTC. Encoded protein: CASSPGLAGVFQYNEQFF.

The V gene is TRBV5-1, the J gene TRBJ2-7; TRBD1 matches 10 bases. Germline assignment: CDR1 SGHRS and CDR2 YFSETQ. This CDR3 has 14 residues. Trimming at V came to 0 bases and at J to 4 bases, leaving 1 base not matched to a gene. The CDR3, as DNA: TGCGCCAGCAGCTTGGGGGGACAGGGGTACGAGCAGTACTTC. Protein product: CASSLGGQGYEQYF.

This clone appeared once. The CDR3 region has the DNA TGTGCCAGCAGGCACCGAACAGGGGCTGGGGCCAACGTCCTGACTTTC. This gives the protein CASRHRTGAGANVLTF. The chain couples TRBV2 to TRBJ2-6, with 7 bases aligning to TRBD1. V gave up 6 bases and J gave up 2 bases; unmatched junction bases: 7. This CDR3 is 16 amino acids long. The germline V gene has CDR1 SNHLY and CDR2 FYNNEI.

This chain connects TRBV28 to TRBJ1-1, with 9 bases fitting TRBD1. Germline CDR1 MDHEN, CDR2 SYDVKM. J was trimmed by 11 bases and V by 3 bases; bases with no gene match: 10. The CDR3 spans 14 residues. The CDR3 nucleotides read TGTGCCAGCAGTTTCTCTCCCGGGACAGGGTCCGCTTTCTTT. It yields the protein CASSFSPGTGSAFF. Together with reference TRBV28 and TRBJ1-1, the CDR3 gives the full variable domain: DVKVTQSSRYLVKRTGEKVFLECVQDMDHENMFWYRQDPGLGLRLIYFSYDVKMKEKGDIPEGYSVSREKKERFSLILESASTNQTSMYLCASSFSPGTGSAFFGQGTRLTVV.

The chain employs TRBV5-1 and TRBJ1-5; TRBD1 might be the D (5 bases). The V gene lost 4 bases and the J gene lost 5 bases, with 19 bases spanning the gap. This CDR3 is 16 amino acids long. Germline V gene data show CDR1 as SGHRS and CDR2 as YFSETQ. The CDR3 protein is CASSPKPQGGDQPQHF. CDR3 bases: TGCGCCAGCAGCCCAAAGCCTCAGGGAGGTGATCAGCCCCAGCATTTT.

The chain recombines TRBV5-1 with TRBJ2-1, with 9 bases matching TRBD1. The V segment lost 7 bases and the J segment 3 bases; nucleotides outside the gene matches: 11. This CDR3 has 16 residues. Germline lookup yields CDR1 SGHRS and CDR2 YFSETQ. CDR3: CASYPGQGGNYNEQFF. The DNA of the CDR3 is TGCGCCAGCTATCCGGGACAGGGAGGAAACTACAATGAGCAGTTCTTC.

The chain recombines TRBV28 with TRBJ2-3; D may be TRBD2 (6 bases). V was cut by 8 bases and J by 3 bases, with 15 bases left in between. This CDR3 has 14 residues. The germline V gene has CDR1 MDHEN and CDR2 SYDVKM. Here the CDR3 reads CASARGGITDTQYF. CDR3 sequence (DNA): TGTGCCAGCGCTAGGGGCGGGATAACAGATACGCAGTATTTT.